The TCR beta chain under discussion was sequenced for a study of blood T cells in healthy people across ages. Regarding the study as a whole: Whereas aged donors had fewer naive CD4+ cells, long-lived donors had more of them and higher diversity.

V dropped 6 bases and J dropped 6 bases, with 21 bases sitting between them. There are 16 residues in the CDR3. The germline CDR1 and CDR2 sequences are KGHSH and LQKENI. There are a few counts of this clonotype. Its cognate antigen is unknown. Then a second PCR, running roughly 7 to 11 cycles, was carried out with a sample-barcoded 5' primer and a J-beta primer mix. TCRdb re-called the 5' RACE reads through MiXCR, storing one row per CDR3 protein. The data hold 750,000 to 1,000,000 distinct CDR3 sequences, with just under 30% observed a single time. This sample also appeared in a second study, on T cells of mothers and their children. Per that paper: Extracted RNA, in its entirety, went into cDNA synthesis at around 1.4 ug per 15 ul.

Sequenced: blood. The clonotype was recovered from a middle-aged woman in good health. The chain uses TRBV18 and TRBJ2-1; tentatively, D is TRBD2 (6 bases). This CDR3 is CASSLNINGGGNEQFF. In DNA, the CDR3 is TGTGCCAGCTCCCTCAATATTAACGGGGGTGGCAATGAGCAGTTCTTC.